The rows below give T cell receptor beta chains drawn from one sample of a study of beta chain features in type 1 diabetes. The assay was immunoSEQ multiplex PCR, and TCRdb's table has in-frame clones only and misses some. This table holds roughly 230,000 clones, 9.6% found once. The sample was naive CD4+ T cells from blood. Receptor source: a woman aged 18-29 years in good health. The conserved cysteine and the conserved F or W are not part of the CDR3 here. Each record gives: V gene, J gene, CDR3 protein.

TRBV6-6	TRBJ1-5	ASSNGSRQGNQPQH
TRBV7-2	TRBJ2-7	ASSLGQTLYEQY
TRBV19	TRBJ2-7	ASSQGLEQY
TRBV11-2	TRBJ2-3	ASRPDRAADTQY
TRBV5-1	TRBJ2-7	ASTPDGGYEQY
TRBV14	TRBJ2-1	ASSQAFLGGSEQF
TRBV13	TRBJ2-2	ASSLSSGAGELF
TRBV5-6	TRBJ1-2	ASSLGQGLPYT
TRBV18	TRBJ1-5	ASSDKKDSTDQPQH
TRBV7-9	TRBJ2-3	ASLERGGTDTQY
TRBV18	TRBJ1-3	ASSPQTGAGNTIY
TRBV15	TRBJ1-1	ATSTQGSVTEAF
TRBV6-6	TRBJ1-1	ASSYSRSIEAF
TRBV6-1	TRBJ2-3	ASSPLAGGTDTQY
TRBV6-4	TRBJ2-1	ASSGQAATYNEQF
TRBV28	TRBJ1-5	ASSFPSGNTGPQH
TRBV5-1	TRBJ2-5	ASSYGQGAQETQY
TRBV18	TRBJ2-1	ASSPSPSGYNEQF
TRBV6-1	TRBJ2-7	ASNGQGDYEQY
TRBV18	TRBJ1-1	ASSAVSGEGTEAF
TRBV19	TRBJ1-2	ASTPDRVIGYT
TRBV5-1	TRBJ2-2	ASTTGDPNTGELF
TRBV7-9	TRBJ2-3	AGRLAGTDTQY
TRBV5-4	TRBJ2-5	ASSLLNRAQETQY
TRBV7-2	TRBJ2-7	ASSLYLLLPGSYEQY
TRBV19	TRBJ1-2	ASSETGSGYT
TRBV5-1	TRBJ2-7	ASQNRGSSYEQY
TRBV23-1	TRBJ2-7	ASSQYSGPYEQY
TRBV10-3	TRBJ1-1	AISGDRLNTEAF
TRBV5-6	TRBJ2-7	ASSLSGQGNYEQY
TRBV5-4	TRBJ1-1	ASSLGTGNTEAF
TRBV18	TRBJ2-1	ASSPPQGISYNEQF
TRBV7-9	TRBJ1-3	ASSMGQGNTIY
TRBV14	TRBJ2-6	ASSQGTGAFWANVLT
TRBV5-1	TRBJ2-7	ASSPSGRGEQY
TRBV19	TRBJ2-1	ASRSPGFNEQF
TRBV2	TRBJ1-2	ASSGLDRGAYGYT
TRBV5-4	TRBJ1-3	ASSLRATGGLKNTIY
TRBV13	TRBJ2-7	ASRQSGGYEQY
TRBV18	TRBJ1-2	ASSIKAAKALGYGYT